The 12 T cell receptor beta chains given below trace back to one sample, sequenced in a study of response to subunit inactivated influenza vaccine. TCRdb ran MiXCR on the RT-PCR reads and lists one entry per CDR3 protein. Here the sample spans about 540,000 distinct CDR3 sequences, 14% being singletons. The source was PBMCs from blood, collected about 13 days after vaccination. These receptor sequences come from a man aged 45-60 years who received an inactivated influenza vaccine.

This clonotype has just a few counts. The chain carries TRBV2 and TRBJ2-1, with 7 bases identical to TRBD2. Germline CDR1 is SNHLY and CDR2 is FYNNEI. This CDR3 is built from 13 residues. J gave up 10 bases and V 2 bases, and 5 bases lay outside the gene matches. The CDR3 bases are TGTGCCAGCAGTGAATTCGGGAGGAAAGAGCAGTTCTTC. This encodes CASSEFGRKEQFF.

This clonotype was counted ten times or more. V and J are TRBV5-1 and TRBJ1-5; D is perhaps TRBD1 (6 bases). CDR1 and CDR2 from the germline V gene are SGHRS and YFSETQ. Trimming shortened V by 4 bases and J by 0 bases, and 14 bases separated the two germline ends. The CDR3 consists of 16 residues. Here the CDR3 reads CASSIPGDDSNQPQHF. The DNA for the CDR3 is TGCGCCAGCAGCATCCCAGGGGACGATAGCAATCAGCCCCAGCATTTT.

This clonotype was counted only a few times. The genes are TRBV23-1 and TRBJ2-3, with 11 bases identical to TRBD1. TRBV23-1 is an open reading frame, and its role is uncertain. V was clipped by 3 bases and J by 1 base; unmatched bases: 3. The CDR3 loop spans 16 amino acids. The CDR3, as DNA: TGCGCCAGCAGTCAGAGGACAGGGGGCGGCACAGATACGCAGTATTTT. It yields the protein CASSQRTGGGTDTQYF.

This clonotype was recorded a few times. The rearrangement links TRBV9 to TRBJ2-2; D ambiguous. CDR1 is SGDLS and CDR2 is YYNGEE in the germline V gene. CDR3 length: 16 residues. Trimming removed 3 bases at V and 7 bases at J, with 19 bases between. The CDR3 reads CASSARTARGDGELFF. CDR3 in DNA: TGTGCCAGCAGCGCCCGGACCGCCCGAGGTGACGGGGAGCTGTTTTTT.

The rearrangement links TRBV4-3 to TRBJ2-7; TRBD1 matches 7 bases. The CDR3 sequence is 19 residues long. V lost 0 bases, J lost 2 bases, and 16 bases stayed unmatched. Germline lookup yields CDR1 LGHNA and CDR2 YSLEER. The CDR3 reads CASSQENNRGTYLTYEQYF. CDR3 in DNA: TGCGCCAGCAGCCAAGAAAATAACAGGGGAACTTACCTAACCTACGAGCAGTACTTC.

Many counts were recorded for this clonotype. The junction shows a germline mismatch at one end, possibly a read error. The rearrangement uses TRBV5-1 and TRBJ2-3; TRBD2 matches at 8 bases. This CDR3 comprises 14 residues. CDR1 and CDR2 (germline): SGHRS, YFSETQ. CDR3 protein: CASSLAGSTDTQYF. As DNA, the CDR3 is TGTGCCAGCAGCTTAGCGGGGAGCACAGATACGCAGTATTTT.

This clonotype was picked up a small number of times. The V gene is TRBV18, the J gene TRBJ2-1; TRBD2 might be the D (6 bases). Trimming pared 4 bases from V and 6 bases from J, leaving 16 bases between. Germline CDR1 KGHSH, CDR2 LQKENI. The CDR3 is 15 residues long. CDR3 DNA: TGTGCCAGCTCACTTGAGCGGGCCTCTAGCAATGAGCAGTTCTTC. It codes for CASSLERASSNEQFF.

This clonotype was counted between two and nine times. This chain joins TRBV5-1 and TRBJ1-1, with 7 bases fitting TRBD1. Trimming cost V 5 bases and J 3 bases; bases outside gene matches: 7. CDR1 and CDR2 from the germline V gene are SGHRS and YFSETQ. The CDR3 is 14 amino acids. The CDR3 here is CASRTGDSYTEAFF. The CDR3, as DNA: TGCGCCAGCAGAACCGGGGACAGCTACACTGAAGCTTTCTTT.

This clonotype was observed a handful of times. J is TRBJ1-2 and V is TRBV5-1; TRBD1 agrees at 7 bases. Germline V gene sequence: CDR1 SGHRS, CDR2 YFSETQ. This CDR3 is built from 17 residues. Trimming at V came to 1 base and at J to 2 bases, leaving 11 bases not matched to a gene. The CDR3 coding sequence is TGCGCCAGCAGCTTGACCTCTATGACAGGGCTGAACTATGGCTACACCTTC. It codes for CASSLTSMTGLNYGYTF.

J is TRBJ2-6 and V is TRBV5-1; TRBD1 aligns across 9 bases. This CDR3 has 17 amino acids. V shed 4 bases and J 3 bases; nucleotides not matched to a gene: 8. In germline, CDR1 is SGHRS, CDR2 YFSETQ. Here the CDR3 reads CASSVEQGARGANVLTF. The CDR3 DNA reads TGCGCCAGCAGCGTGGAACAGGGGGCGCGTGGGGCCAACGTCCTGACTTTC. Variable domain in full (rest from reference TRBV5-1 and TRBJ2-6): KAGVTQTPRYLIKTRGQQVTLSCSPISGHRSVSWYQQTPGQGLQFLFEYFSETQRNKGNFPGRFSGRQFSNSRSEMNVSTLELGDSALYLCASSVEQGARGANVLTFGAGSRLTVL.

This clonotype was observed a few times. The gene calls are TRBV28 and TRBJ2-5; TRBD2 might be the D (5 bases). The CDR3 runs 12 residues. CDR1 MDHEN and CDR2 SYDVKM come from the germline V gene. Deletions cut 4 bases from V and 6 bases from J, with 9 bases between. CDR3 sequence (DNA): TGTGCCAGCAGTTCCGGGGAACAGACCCAGTACTTC. It specifies CASSSGEQTQYF.

This clonotype was detected only a few times. The V call is TRBV4-2, the J call TRBJ1-2; no clear D. The CDR3 covers 16 residues. Trimming pared 0 bases from V and 0 bases from J, leaving 11 bases between. Germline CDR1 is LGHNA and CDR2 is YNFKEQ. The DNA for the CDR3 is TGTGCCAGCAGCCAAGAGGACTCACAGCCTAACTATGGCTACACCTTC. This gives the protein CASSQEDSQPNYGYTF.